This TCR beta chain was captured in a study of Graves' ophthalmopathy and Graves' hyperthyroidism. Scientists amplified the TCR beta CDR3 regions from RNA transcripts. HTBI primers were employed in first-round RT-PCR, then a second-round multiplex PCR followed. TCRdb processed the multiplex PCR reads anew with MiXCR; each CDR3 protein has one entry. The sample holds under 350,000 distinct CDR3 sequences, roughly 15% seen once. Points on this clonotype: Antigen unknown.

General study points: Most expanded clonotypes from thyroid (those above 0.001 frequency) were also found in blood.

CDR3 length: 12 amino acids. Trimming removed 5 bases at V and 6 bases at J, with 8 bases between. CDR1 is MDHEN, CDR2 SYDVKM, per germline. V usage is TRBV28 and J usage is TRBJ2-4; D uncertain. Sequencing was carried out using peripheral blood. The clonotype comes from an adult man with Graves' ophthalmopathy. The CDR3 DNA reads TGTGCCAGCAGTCCCAACCTAAACATTCAGTACTTC. The encoded protein is CASSPNLNIQYF.